This entry describes one T cell receptor (beta chain). What antigen it recognizes has not been identified. Nothing much larger sits one base from this clone, and base qualities are not available. In Seattle, one collaborating source enrolled patients while the infection was active and tracked those patients longitudinally over the course of disease. Whole blood was collected in K2EDTA tubes by collaborating institutions according to the institutions' own protocols. For TCRbeta analysis, collaborators shipped samples as frozen whole blood, isolated PBMCs, or DNA extracted from either of those sample types. This entry belongs to a study of blood T cell repertoires in COVID-19 (dated by TCRdb to the early 2020s). Some background on the complete study: Samples covering the acute and convalescent phases of COVID-19 were provided by collaborators in the United States, Italy and Spain. The repertoires were made available in a free public database intended to serve as a resource for research on the immune response to SARS-CoV-2. Deeply sampled blood TCRbeta repertoires from subjects exposed to, actively infected with, or recovered from COVID-19 were included in the dataset. The samples were drawn from the first 160 participants of the ongoing ImmuneRACE study and from under 1,500 subjects provided by 6 global collaborators. The prospective study material was composed of cDNA or gDNA derived from T cells, B-cell-depleted T cells, or PBMCs. Where available, HLA class I and class II types were taken from metadata supplied by the sample provider and were not determined by assay-based typing. Sample metadata almost always included a de-identified subject ID, COVID-19 status, age in years and sex.

Unmatched junction bases come to 4, with V trimmed by 3 bases and J by 0 bases. Per the germline V gene, KGHSH is the CDR1 and LQKENI is the CDR2. The CDR3 covers 15 residues, taking in both the cysteine and the phenylalanine. Just the 45-base CDR3 DNA is kept, in frame starting at base 1. The paper's findings and limits, for the study overall: How much clinical and demographic metadata was included differed by source and by participant, and the metadata was provided uncurated.

The immunoSEQ Assay, a bias-controlled multiplex PCR, was used to amplify TCRbeta CDR3 regions from genomic DNA. As for how the authors treated the data: The number of nucleated cells in each sample was estimated from the amplification of reference gene primers within the assay. To quantify the absolute abundance of each unique TCRbeta CDR3 rearrangement, sequence reads were collapsed and filtered. For each sample, productive Simpson clonality was calculated by taking the square root of Simpson's diversity index across productive rearrangements. The immuneACCESS repertoire file appears here via TCRdb, limited to in-frame rearrangements. These files lack a portion of the clones; in checked studies, under half of the deficit traces to unresolved V genes, and the cause of the others is not known. V and J calls and clone size come straight from that table; D and trimming were deduced from the DNA. In all, the sample holds fewer than 350,000 clones, and roughly 86% of those were seen once. The ten largest clones capture approximately 9.3% of the sample.

Rearrangement joined TRBV18 to TRBJ2-7, with 8 bases aligning to TRBD1. This TCR was sampled from a man younger than 45 with COVID-19, enrolled during active disease. Input material: peripheral blood. The CDR3: CASSPRGQASYEQYF. The sequenced DNA: TGTGCCAGCTCACCCCGGGGACAGGCCTCCTACGAGCAGTACTTC.